What follows is one T cell receptor beta chain and its context. What it binds is not known. cDNA prepared by RNA extraction and subsequent reverse transcription served as the template for sequencing. Libraries were prepared by immunoSEQ multiplex PCR; TCRdb keeps only in-frame clonotypes and omits some of them. The sample carries more than 200,000 clones, under 70% recorded once. Obtained from alopecia areata patients were lesional scalp punch biopsies along with peripheral blood. The sample is drawn from a study of CD8+ T cells in alopecia areata. Study findings and constraints: TCR sharing was clearer in mice than between patients, perhaps partly owing to patient HLA diversity. Scalp data also include sequences from resident alphabeta T cells of normal skin.

V gave up 2 bases and J gave up 7 bases; unmatched junction bases: 3. In germline, CDR1 is SGHDT, CDR2 YYEEEE. This CDR3 has 14 amino acids. This sample comprised CD4+ T cells sorted from blood, obtained at week 0. The TCR was taken from a human donor with alopecia areata. The chain joins TRBV5-6 to TRBJ2-4; TRBD1 matches 10 bases. The CDR3 sequence: CASSFWDRGNIQYF. CDR3 nucleotides: TGTGCCAGCAGCTTCTGGGACAGGGGCAACATTCAGTACTTC.